The present TCR beta chain was sequenced within a study of shared clonotypes between healthy human individuals. In the study overall: Participating donors consisted of two women and a few men aged 18 to 49.

All of the donors resided in Nashville, Tennessee, and each was a Caucasian adult. Study-wide findings and caveats: Exclusively blood specimens were collected; tissue repertoires likely differ.

This CDR3 has 15 amino acids. V shed 3 bases, J shed 4 bases, and the junction held 7 bases outside the gene matches. Germline V lookup: CDR1 ENHRY, CDR2 SYGVKD. Original processing methods: ImmunoSEQ only sent back junction sequences with no quality scores, so filtering was done differently. Produced via immunoSEQ multiplex PCR; TCRdb's table is partial and in-frame only. V and J calls and clone size come straight from that table; D and trimming were deduced from the DNA. This sample has over a million clones, with around 75% found just once. On this clone itself: Its target is not known.

This sequence was found in a man aged 18 to 29 in good health. The gene calls are TRBV10-3 and TRBJ2-3; TRBD2 matches at 7 bases. Material: memory CD4+ T cells sorted from blood. Subset indicated: CD45RA-negative fraction. The CDR3 nucleotides are TGTGCCATCAGTGACCGACTAGCAGTAGCAGATACGCAGTATTTT. Translation: CAISDRLAVADTQYF.